The entry below describes one T cell receptor (beta chain). This sample was included in a study of blood T cell repertoires in COVID-19. Study at large: PBMCs, B-cell-depleted T cells, or T cells provided the cDNA or gDNA that made up the material.

V gave up 1 base and J gave up 4 bases, with 14 bases separating them. Germline V gives CDR1 SGHTA, CDR2 FQGNSA. The CDR3 sequence is 16 residues long. Under the authors' procedure: By means of reference gene primer amplification, nucleated cell counts were estimated. Sequencing used immunoSEQ multiplex PCR; TCRdb keeps in-frame clones, though not all of them. The V and J calls and clone size were taken over from that table, and D and trimming were inferred from the DNA. The sample lists over 250,000 clones; about nine tenths were seen once. The chain couples TRBV7-2 to TRBJ1-3, with D maybe TRBD1 (6 bases). The sample was peripheral blood. The receptor was isolated from a man aged 50-60 years with acute or convalescent COVID-19. CDR3 residues: CASSLVQGPRGNTIYF. The CDR3 DNA sequence: TGTGCCAGCAGCTTAGTCCAGGGGCCAAGAGGAAACACCATATATTTT.